These 11 T cell receptor beta chains came from one sample sequenced in a study of OX40 agonist ivuxolimab in advanced cancers. Clones were sequenced by immunoSEQ multiplex PCR, and TCRdb holds only the in-frame ones, with some missing. The sample has over 15,000 clones; 80% to 95% are singletons. This material consisted of CD4+ or CD8+ T cells sorted from blood, taken in a trial of the OX40 agonist ivuxolimab. Source of these receptors: an adult with an advanced solid tumor such as melanoma, head and neck, liver or kidney cancer.

The V call is TRBV5-5, the J call TRBJ1-5; D possibly corresponds to TRBD1 (5 bases). There are 13 residues in the CDR3. Germline V gene lookup returns CDR1 SGHKS and CDR2 YYEKEE (reference sequence). Trimming shortened V by 4 bases and J by 6 bases, and 11 bases separated the two germline ends. The CDR3 loop reads CASSPQGSQPQHF. Here the CDR3 DNA reads TGTGCCAGCAGCCCCCAGGGAAGTCAGCCCCAGCATTTT.

The chain employs TRBV6-6 and TRBJ1-2; D is unclear. Germline V gene sequence: CDR1 MNHNY, CDR2 SVGAGI (reference sequence). CDR3 size: 13 residues. With 6 bases removed from V and 7 bases from J, the gap between germline ends came to 15 bases. The CDR3: CASSSGGVPGYTF. CDR3 DNA sequence: TGTGCCAGCAGCTCGGGAGGAGTCCCTGGCTACACCTTC.

V usage is TRBV19 and J usage is TRBJ2-2; 7 positions agree with TRBD2. The CDR3 is 17 amino acids. V was pared by 5 bases and J by 2 bases, with 11 bases of the junction left unmatched. The germline gives CDR1 LNHDA, CDR2 SQIVND (reference sequence). The CDR3 loop is CASSPDHSGFNTGELFF. The CDR3 nucleotides read TGTGCCAGTAGTCCCGACCATAGCGGGTTTAACACCGGGGAGCTGTTTTTT.

This chain links TRBV4-2 with TRBJ2-5, with TRBD2 matching 10 bases. Trimming at V came to 0 bases and at J to 4 bases, leaving 8 bases not matched to a gene. CDR3 size: 17 residues. CDR1 is LGHNA, CDR2 YNFKEQ, per germline. This chain's CDR3 is CASSQDSSRTSGETQYF. For the CDR3, the DNA is TGTGCCAGCAGCCAAGATTCTTCTAGGACTAGCGGAGAGACCCAGTACTTC.

J is TRBJ2-7 and V is TRBV19; D uncertain. Germline assignment: CDR1 LNHDA and CDR2 SQIVND (reference sequence). Trimming removed 10 bases at V and 3 bases at J, with 10 bases between. The CDR3 is 11 amino acids. The CDR3 DNA is TGTGCCACGGAGCTAGGCTACGAGCAGTACTTC. Its protein is CATELGYEQYF. Full variable domain (outside the CDR3, taken from reference TRBV19 and TRBJ2-7): DGGITQSPKYLFRKEGQNVTLSCEQNLNHDAMYWYRQDPGQGLRLIYYSQIVNDFQKGDIAEGYSVSREKKESFPLTVTSAQKNPTAFYLCATELGYEQYFGPGTRLTVT.

The chain has TRBV10-3 and TRBJ2-7; 8 bases match TRBD2. The CDR3 has 19 amino acids. J was trimmed by 2 bases and V by 4 bases; bases with no gene match: 19. Germline V gene lookup returns CDR1 ENHRY and CDR2 SYGVKD. The CDR3, as DNA: TGTGCCATCAGTGGGGAGACAGGCTACACCGGGACTAGGACCTACGAGCAGTACTTC. Its translation is CAISGETGYTGTRTYEQYF.

The J gene is TRBJ2-2, the V gene TRBV29-1, with 15 bases matching TRBD2. Germline CDR1 and CDR2: SQVTM and ANQGSEA. There are 15 residues in the CDR3. V shed 4 bases and J 6 bases; nucleotides not matched to a gene: 3. The CDR3 sequence: CSVGTSGRASGELFF. CDR3 bases: TGCAGCGTTGGGACTAGCGGGAGGGCGTCCGGGGAGCTGTTTTTT.

This chain connects TRBV10-1 to TRBJ2-1; TRBD2 matches at 11 bases. The CDR3 consists of 13 residues. Trimming took 5 bases from V and 8 from J; bases not matched to a gene: 2. The germline CDR1 and CDR2 sequences are WNHNN and SYGVQD (reference sequence). The CDR3 nucleotides read TGCGCCAGCAGTAAGACTAGCGGGGATGAGCAGTTCTTC. Protein: CASSKTSGDEQFF.

This sequence joins TRBV7-9 and TRBJ2-7; no firm D call. The ends were cut back, 6 bases at V and 5 bases at J, with 11 bases in the middle. The CDR3 is 12 residues long. CDR1 is SEHNR, CDR2 FQNEAQ, per germline (reference sequence). CDR3 nucleotides: TGTGCCAGCAGTTGGGAAAAGGACGAGCAGTACTTC. It yields the protein CASSWEKDEQYF.

The rearrangement joins TRBV6-6 to TRBJ1-1, with D tentatively TRBD1 (5 bases). V was shortened by 6 bases and J by 4 bases, with 15 bases between the two germline ends. CDR1 and CDR2 (germline): MNHNY, SVGAGI (reference sequence). This CDR3 region has 14 residues. The CDR3 region has the DNA TGTGCCAGCAGCTCTCGCCAGGGAGCCACTGAAGCTTTCTTT. Amino acid sequence: CASSSRQGATEAFF.

This clone has only a few counts. CDR3 sequence (DNA): TGTGCCAGCAGCTCAACGGGACTAGCGGGAACCACGTTCTACGAGCAGTACTTC. Translating it yields CASSSTGLAGTTFYEQYF. The genes are TRBV5-8 and TRBJ2-7; 13 positions match TRBD2. This CDR3 is 18 amino acids long. CDR1 is SGHTS, CDR2 YDEGEE, per germline. V lost 3 bases to trimming and J lost 3 bases; unmatched junction nucleotides: 12.